This entry lists 22 T cell receptor beta chains sequenced from one sample in a study of blood T cell repertoires in COVID-19. The assay was immunoSEQ multiplex PCR, and TCRdb's table has in-frame clones only and misses some. The sample holds tens of thousands of clones, approximately 90% seen once. The sequenced sample consisted of peripheral blood. The receptors stem from a human donor in a cohort sampled during active COVID-19.

The chain uses TRBV5-4 and TRBJ2-7; weak D call: TRBD2 (5 bases). With 0 bases removed from V and 6 bases from J, the gap between germline ends came to 13 bases. This CDR3 contains 14 residues. Germline-derived CDR1 and CDR2 are SGHNT and YYREEE (reference sequence). This CDR3 reads CASSLGSVGVEQYF. CDR3 coding DNA: TGTGCCAGCAGCTTGGGGTCCGTCGGGGTCGAGCAGTACTTC. The full variable domain, in which reference TRBV5-4 and TRBJ2-7 provide the parts outside the CDR3, is ETGVTQSPTHLIKTRGQQVTLRCSSQSGHNTVSWYQQALGQGPQFIFQYYREEENGRGNFPPRFSGLQFPNYSSELNVNALELDDSALYLCASSLGSVGVEQYFGPGTRLTVT.

A single count supports this clone. This rearrangement joins TRBV29-1 to TRBJ2-7; TRBD1 matches at 7 bases. Germline CDR1 and CDR2: SQVTM and ANQGSEA. J was trimmed by 3 bases and V by 4 bases; bases with no gene match: 6. The CDR3 is made up of 13 amino acids. The CDR3 sequence: CSVGGDRDYEQYF. The CDR3 DNA reads TGCAGCGTTGGTGGCGACAGGGACTACGAGCAGTACTTC.

The V call is TRBV2, the J call TRBJ1-4; 8 positions agree with TRBD1. Trimming at V came to 3 bases and at J to 8 bases, leaving 11 bases not matched to a gene. Per the germline V gene, CDR1 is SNHLY and CDR2 is FYNNEI. CDR3 length: 16 amino acids. CDR3 sequence reads: CASSDGGTGGSEKLFF. The CDR3 DNA reads TGTGCCAGCAGTGATGGGGGCACAGGGGGTAGCGAAAAACTGTTTTTT. Full variable domain (rest looked up from reference TRBV2 and TRBJ1-4): EPEVTQTPSHQVTQMGQEVILRCVPISNHLYFYWYRQILGQKVEFLVSFYNNEISEKSEIFDDQFSVERPDGSNFTLKIRSTKLEDSAMYFCASSDGGTGGSEKLFFGSGTQLSVL.

The chain is built from TRBV14 and TRBJ2-2; D possibly corresponds to TRBD1 (6 bases). The CDR3 totals 16 residues. V gave up 4 bases and J gave up 2 bases, with 14 bases separating them. Germline lookup yields CDR1 SGHDN and CDR2 FVKESK. CDR3 protein: CASSLGLGANTGELFF. CDR3 DNA sequence: TGTGCCAGCAGCCTCGGGCTGGGGGCAAACACCGGGGAGCTGTTTTTT.

V and J are TRBV7-8 and TRBJ1-2; D is uncertain. The V end lost 7 bases, the J end lost 5 bases, and 14 bases lay between the germline ends. The CDR3 has 13 residues. The V gene's germline CDR1 is SGHVS and CDR2 FQNEAQ. CDR3 in DNA: TGTGCCAGCACCCCGTTTACGGGGTATGGCTACACCTTC. This gives the protein CASTPFTGYGYTF.

CDR3: CSVVGTSGSNEQFF. The CDR3 DNA sequence: TGCAGCGTCGTCGGGACTAGCGGGAGCAATGAGCAGTTCTTC. The gene calls are TRBV29-1 and TRBJ2-1, with 14 bases lining up with TRBD2. This CDR3 has 14 residues. CDR1 is SQVTM, CDR2 ANQGSEA, per germline. With V trimmed by 6 bases and J by 6 bases, 4 bases remained unmatched.

The chain recombines TRBV4-1 with TRBJ1-2; 7 positions agree with TRBD1. The CDR3 length is 14 residues. Germline assignment: CDR1 MGHRA and CDR2 YSYEKL. Losses at the gene ends were 3 bases for V and 4 bases for J; bases not matched to a gene: 5. The CDR3 DNA reads TGCGCCAGCAGCCACTTCGGGACAGCCTATGGCTACACCTTC. It specifies CASSHFGTAYGYTF.

This clone was seen only once. The V and J genes are TRBV6-5 and TRBJ2-1, with D tentatively TRBD2 (5 bases). This CDR3 has 14 amino acids. Germline V CDR1 and CDR2: MNHEY, SVGAGI. V shed 2 bases and J shed 5 bases, with 10 bases lying between them. CDR3 sequence: CASSYGGPNNEQFF. For the CDR3, the DNA is TGTGCCAGCAGTTACGGCGGGCCGAACAATGAGCAGTTCTTC.

The CDR3 here is CASSQDTREQFF. The CDR3 DNA follows: TGTGCCAGCAGCCAAGATACGCGAGAGCAGTTCTTC. V gene TRBV4-2 combines with J gene TRBJ2-1; the D is unclear. This CDR3 has 12 residues. CDR1 is LGHNA and CDR2 is YNFKEQ in the germline V gene. V was pared by 0 bases and J by 10 bases, with 7 bases between.

This clone was detected only a few times. The chain employs TRBV7-6 and TRBJ2-7, with D tentatively TRBD2 (5 bases). Germline values: CDR1 SGHVS, CDR2 FNYEAQ. The CDR3 contains 12 residues. The V end was cut by 5 bases, the J end by 6 bases, with 11 bases between. The CDR3 spells CASSPAGSEQYF. As DNA, the CDR3 is TGTGCCAGCAGCCCCGCGGGTTCCGAGCAGTACTTC. Full variable domain (missing parts from reference TRBV7-6 and TRBJ2-7): GAGVSQSPRYKVTKRGQDVALRCDPISGHVSLYWYRQALGQGPEFLTYFNYEAQQDKSGLPNDRFSAERPEGSISTLTIQRTEQRDSAMYRCASSPAGSEQYFGPGTRLTVT.

This clone was observed a few times. The chain employs TRBV6-5 and TRBJ1-1; D call uncertain. The CDR3 is 15 residues long. Germline CDR1 MNHEY, CDR2 SVGAGI. V lost 2 bases and J lost 4, with 14 bases in between. CDR3: CASSYSQGRGTEAFF. DNA of the CDR3: TGTGCCAGCAGTTACAGTCAAGGGAGAGGCACTGAAGCTTTCTTT.

V usage is TRBV20-1 and J usage is TRBJ2-5; 7 nucleotides agree with TRBD1. CDR3 size: 13 residues. J gave up 4 bases and V 3 bases, and 5 bases lay outside the gene matches. Germline assignment: CDR1 DFQATT and CDR2 SNEGSKA (reference sequence). Written as DNA, the CDR3 is TGCAGTGCTAGTGCAGACAGGGTAGAGACCCAGTACTTC. Translation: CSASADRVETQYF.

The rearrangement joins TRBV6-5 to TRBJ2-7; 7 bases fit TRBD2. Germline-derived CDR1 and CDR2 are MNHEY and SVGAGI. Trimming took 8 bases from V and 9 from J; bases not matched to a gene: 13. The length of the CDR3 is 13 residues. CDR3 sequence: CASATSDYDGQYF. DNA of the CDR3: TGTGCCAGCGCTACTAGCGATTACGATGGGCAGTACTTC.

The chain is built from TRBV11-2 and TRBJ1-2, with D maybe TRBD1 (6 bases). This CDR3 has 12 residues. The V gene lost 4 bases and the J gene lost 6 bases, with 9 bases spanning the gap. CDR1 is SGHAT and CDR2 is FQNNGV in the germline V gene. The CDR3 sequence: CASSWAGDGYTF. CDR3 nucleotide sequence: TGTGCCAGCAGCTGGGCAGGGGATGGCTACACCTTC.

The V gene is TRBV5-1, the J gene TRBJ1-1; 7 bases align to TRBD1. The CDR3 extends over 15 amino acids. The V segment lost 2 bases and the J segment 4 bases; nucleotides outside the gene matches: 8. The germline CDR1 and CDR2 sequences are SGHRS and YFSETQ. The CDR3 DNA reads as TGCGCCAGCAGCTTAATACAGGGGTTTAGCACTGAAGCTTTCTTT. Encoded protein: CASSLIQGFSTEAFF.

The rearrangement joins TRBV18 to TRBJ1-1; 7 nucleotides agree with TRBD1. The CDR3 is 13 residues long. V dropped 4 bases and J dropped 7; count of bases not matched to a gene: 6. Germline loops: CDR1 KGHSH, CDR2 LQKENI. In DNA, the CDR3 is TGTGCCAGCTCACTAGGACAGGAGATTGAAGCTTTCTTT. It encodes CASSLGQEIEAFF.

The genes are TRBV27 and TRBJ2-7, with 9 bases fitting TRBD2. The V segment lost 2 bases and the J segment 4 bases; nucleotides outside the gene matches: 12. Germline V lookup: CDR1 MNHEY, CDR2 SMNVEV (reference sequence). The CDR3 has 17 residues. The CDR3 is CASSLVKSIAGVYEQYF. CDR3 DNA sequence: TGTGCCAGCAGTTTAGTTAAGTCGATAGCGGGAGTTTACGAGCAGTACTTC.

The genes are TRBV9 and TRBJ2-3; perhaps TRBD2 as D (6 bases). CDR3 length equals 15 residues. CDR1 and CDR2 from the germline V gene are SGDLS and YYNGEE. V shed 1 base and J shed 2 bases, with 11 bases lying between them. The CDR3 region has the DNA TGTGCCAGCAGCGTAACATGGGGGGACACAGATACGCAGTATTTT. This translates into CASSVTWGDTDTQYF.

This sequence joins TRBV7-6 and TRBJ1-6; the D gene is possibly TRBD1 (5 bases). Trimming stripped 1 base from V and 3 bases from J, with 10 bases between. CDR1 is SGHVS and CDR2 is FNYEAQ in the germline V gene. This CDR3 is built from 16 residues. CDR3 sequence reads: CASSLGAGIYNSPLHF. The CDR3, as DNA: TGTGCCAGCAGCTTAGGGGCAGGGATCTATAATTCACCCCTCCACTTT.

The rearrangement uses TRBV7-9 and TRBJ2-1; TRBD2 agrees at 9 bases. The V and J ends lost 4 bases and 10 bases, in that order; junction bases with no gene match: 8. The V gene's germline CDR1 is SEHNR and CDR2 FQNEAQ (reference sequence). This CDR3 is 14 amino acids long. CDR3 DNA: TGTGCCAGCAGCTATGAAAGTACTAGCGGGGAGCAGTTCTTC. Translated: CASSYESTSGEQFF.

This clone was recorded once. This chain uses TRBV18 with TRBJ2-7; 9 bases fit TRBD1. The CDR3 covers 14 residues. Losses at the gene ends were 4 bases for V and 2 bases for J; bases not matched to a gene: 3. Germline CDR1 is KGHSH and CDR2 is LQKENI. This CDR3 is CASSLGTGPYEQYF. The CDR3 nucleotides read TGTGCCAGCTCACTGGGGACAGGGCCCTACGAGCAGTACTTC.

V and J are TRBV19 and TRBJ1-6; no clear D gene. This CDR3 has 13 amino acids. In germline, CDR1 is LNHDA, CDR2 SQIVND (reference sequence). V lost 7 bases and J lost 5, with 9 bases in between. The CDR3 here is CASKRGDNSPLHF. DNA for the CDR3: TGTGCCAGTAAGCGGGGAGATAATTCACCCCTCCACTTT. The whole variable domain, filled in from reference TRBV19 and TRBJ1-6, reads DGGITQSPKYLFRKEGQNVTLSCEQNLNHDAMYWYRQDPGQGLRLIYYSQIVNDFQKGDIAEGYSVSREKKESFPLTVTSAQKNPTAFYLCASKRGDNSPLHFGNGTRLTVT.